This entry concerns a single T cell receptor beta chain. Its antigen is still unknown. This CDR3 is built from 15 residues. Germline loops: CDR1 LGHNA, CDR2 YSLEER. J was trimmed by 5 bases and V by 6 bases; bases with no gene match: 8. The record originates from a study of blood T cells in healthy people across ages. About the research overall: Template switching captured about one barcoded beta molecule per two T cells.

Study conclusions and caveats: Fewer expanded clones and more diversity marked long-lived versus aged donors.

A second PCR, run for about 6 to 11 cycles, used a sample-barcoded 5' primer plus a J-beta primer mix. A minimum of 2.5 million CDR3-containing paired-end reads was obtained for each sample. TCRdb called the 5' RACE reads again in MiXCR, with one record for every CDR3 protein. This sample carries 890,000 or so distinct CDR3 sequences, 62% of them seen once, and the ten largest clones take about 30%. This clonotype was obtained from a man aged 25-45 years in good health. The chain carries TRBV4-3 and TRBJ2-1, with 9 bases matching TRBD2. Sequenced: blood. For the CDR3, the DNA is TGCGCCAGCAGACCAAGGGTAGCGGGGGACAATGAGCAGTTCTTC. Its translation is CASRPRVAGDNEQFF.